The 10 T cell receptor beta chains below all came from one sample that was sequenced in a study of T cells after yellow fever vaccination (dated by TCRdb to between 2019 and 2020). The treatment or condition label, read with the paper, signifies: live attenuated yellow fever vaccine strain. Receptors were amplified or captured by 5' RACE. Sequenced on an Illumina HiSeq 2500. TCRdb trimmed public reads at Q25 via fastp, called clones via MiXCR and kept in-frame beta chains. Merged by CDR3 protein, the rows form single entries marked with the most common genes and DNA. The table for this sample lists fewer than 450,000 distinct CDR3 sequences; roughly 11% of them were counted only once. In total, the top ten clones hold around 19% of the sample. The sample here was PBMCs, taken on the day of the first yellow fever vaccination. The origin of the receptors is a man aged 18 to 29 who received the YFV17D yellow fever vaccine.

Only a few counts were recorded for this clonotype. The chain joins TRBV15 to TRBJ1-2; the D is unclear. Deletions cut 5 bases from V and 2 bases from J, with 9 bases between. CDR3 length: 13 amino acids. The germline V gene encodes CDR1 LNHNV and CDR2 YYDKDF (reference sequence). Written as DNA, the CDR3 is TGTGCCACCAGCCCCCGGAGCAACTATGGCTACACCTTC. Its translation is CATSPRSNYGYTF.

This sequence joins TRBV5-1 and TRBJ2-5; 7 nucleotides match TRBD2. CDR3 length: 13 amino acids. With 4 bases clipped from V and 5 bases from J, the junction kept 5 bases outside the gene matches. CDR1 and CDR2 from the germline V gene are SGHRS and YFSETQ. Here the CDR3 DNA reads TGCGCCAGCAGCGTGACTAGCTGGGAGACCCAGTACTTC. Translation gives CASSVTSWETQYF. Drawing the rest from reference TRBV5-1 and TRBJ2-5, the complete variable domain is KAGVTQTPRYLIKTRGQQVTLSCSPISGHRSVSWYQQTPGQGLQFLFEYFSETQRNKGNFPGRFSGRQFSNSRSEMNVSTLELGDSALYLCASSVTSWETQYFGPGTRLLVL.

This clonotype appeared a few times. J is TRBJ2-3 and V is TRBV5-1, with 7 bases identical to TRBD2. The V and J ends lost 3 bases and 0 bases, in that order; junction bases with no gene match: 4. Germline values: CDR1 SGHRS, CDR2 YFSETQ. This CDR3 region has 15 residues. This CDR3 is CASSYTSVSTDTQYF. Written as DNA, the CDR3 is TGCGCCAGCAGCTATACTAGCGTCAGCACAGATACGCAGTATTTT.

The chain combines TRBV7-9 with TRBJ2-3, with a possible D match to TRBD2 (5 bases). The CDR3 covers 16 residues. Trimming left V 6 bases short and J 4 bases short, with 20 bases between. Germline values: CDR1 SEHNR, CDR2 FQNEAQ (reference sequence). CDR3 sequence (DNA): TGTGCCAGCAGACCTCGGGAAGTGGAATTCCCAGATACGCAGTATTTT. Its protein is CASRPREVEFPDTQYF.

The chain couples TRBV9 to TRBJ2-4; 8 bases are a match to TRBD1. In germline, CDR1 is SGDLS, CDR2 YYNGEE. Trimming cost V 0 bases and J 6 bases; bases outside gene matches: 2. CDR3 size: 14 residues. The CDR3 sequence: CASSVEDRGNIQYF. The CDR3 region has the DNA TGTGCCAGCAGCGTAGAAGACAGGGGAAACATTCAGTACTTC.

There are a few counts of this clonotype. The V gene is TRBV5-1, the J gene TRBJ1-6; D unclear. With 5 bases removed from V and 10 bases from J, the gap between germline ends came to 4 bases. The CDR3 is made up of 10 amino acids. From germline, CDR1 is SGHRS and CDR2 YFSETQ. CDR3 DNA: TGCGCCAGCAGGCGCTCACCCCTCCACTTT. This translates into CASRRSPLHF.

This clonotype has more than one count but fewer than ten. The chain joins TRBV29-1 to TRBJ1-5; 7 bases agree with TRBD1. The CDR3 is made up of 13 amino acids. Germline trimming cut 4 bases from V and 3 bases from J; bases unmatched to any gene: 3. Germline V gene sequence: CDR1 SQVTM, CDR2 ANQGSEA. Here the CDR3 DNA reads TGCAGCGTTGGACAGGGTAACAATCAGCCCCAGCATTTT. Its translation is CSVGQGNNQPQHF.

The V call is TRBV6-1, the J call TRBJ1-5; D perhaps matches TRBD1 (6 bases). In germline, CDR1 is MNHNS, CDR2 SASEGT. The CDR3 covers 15 residues. Trimming took 6 bases from V and 3 from J, leaving 15 bases between them. DNA of the CDR3: TGTGCCAGCAGACGGACAGCAACTACCAATCAGCCCCAGCATTTT. As protein: CASRRTATTNQPQHF.

This sequence joins TRBV4-1 and TRBJ2-2; D may be TRBD2 (5 bases). Germline loops: CDR1 MGHRA, CDR2 YSYEKL. V was clipped by 5 bases and J by 0 bases, with 13 bases between them. This CDR3 spans 16 amino acids. The CDR3 region is CASSTRGGTNTGELFF. The CDR3 nucleotides read TGCGCCAGCAGCACCCGTGGAGGTACGAACACCGGGGAGCTGTTTTTT.

This clonotype was observed a handful of times. This chain joins TRBV4-3 and TRBJ1-4; D is perhaps TRBD1 (5 bases). The V end lost 0 bases, the J end lost 8 bases, and 16 bases lay between the germline ends. Germline V CDR1 and CDR2: LGHNA, YSLEER. CDR3 length: 16 amino acids. The CDR3 DNA follows: TGCGCCAGCAGCCAAGATCGGGGGGGAAGGGGCGAAAAACTGTTTTTT. The encoded protein is CASSQDRGGRGEKLFF.